The present TCR beta chain was sequenced within a study of cytomegalovirus exposure and HLA in healthy donors. The PCR ran on 60 Vbeta and 13 Jbeta primers. The method was immunoSEQ multiplex PCR; TCRdb's version includes in-frame clones alone and lacks a portion of them. The sample records 90,000 to 150,000 clones, 77% being singletons. The CDR3 runs to 14 residues. The V and J ends lost 5 bases and 1 base respectively, with 12 bases between them. Germline V lookup: CDR1 SGHAT, CDR2 FQDESV (reference sequence). The V and J genes are TRBV11-1 and TRBJ2-7, with a possible D match to TRBD1 (6 bases). Source material: PBMCs. This TCR derives from a man younger than 35 in good health and CMV-seropositive. CDR3 nucleotide sequence: TGTGCCAGCAGCCCCGGGACAACGTCCTACGAGCAGTACTTC. Protein product: CASSPGTTSYEQYF.